The 29 T cell receptor beta chains reported below all come from one sample, sequenced in a study of blood T cell repertoires in COVID-19. Sequenced by immunoSEQ multiplex PCR; TCRdb stores in-frame clones only, minus some. Counted here are some 60,000 clones, more than 85% occurring once; the ten biggest clones make up 2% to 2.5%. The specimen was peripheral blood. These receptors all stem from a man between 60 and 70 years old with acute or convalescent COVID-19.

The rearrangement joins TRBV10-2 to TRBJ1-1; D may be TRBD1 (5 bases). Germline V lookup: CDR1 WSHSY, CDR2 SAAADI. The CDR3 covers 13 residues. Trimming shortened V by 7 bases and J by 7 bases, and 16 bases separated the two germline ends. The CDR3 sequence is CASTPGGFGEAFF. The DNA for the CDR3 is TGCGCCAGCACTCCGGGGGGGTTCGGTGAAGCTTTCTTT.

The rearrangement uses TRBV27 and TRBJ1-5; 10 nucleotides align to TRBD1. CDR1 MNHEY and CDR2 SMNVEV come from the germline V gene (reference sequence). The J segment lost 6 bases and the V segment lost 4 bases, leaving 6 bases of the junction unmatched. The CDR3 has 15 amino acids. CDR3 sequence: CASSWTGGLGQPQHF. The CDR3 region has the DNA TGTGCCAGCAGTTGGACAGGGGGGTTGGGTCAGCCCCAGCATTTT.

CDR3 DNA sequence: TGTGCCAGCAGTTTAGGAGGTCCGCCCTACGAGCAGTACTTC. This translates into CASSLGGPPYEQYF. J is TRBJ2-7 and V is TRBV27; TRBD2 might be the D (5 bases). With 2 bases removed from V and 2 bases from J, the gap between germline ends came to 10 bases. The V gene's germline CDR1 is MNHEY and CDR2 SMNVEV (reference sequence). The CDR3 covers 14 residues.

This sequence joins TRBV6-6 and TRBJ1-1, with D perhaps matching TRBD1 (6 bases). V shed 10 bases and J shed 4 bases, with 13 bases lying between them. This CDR3 is built from 12 residues. In germline, CDR1 is MNHNY, CDR2 SVGAGI (reference sequence). The CDR3 nucleotides are TGTGCCACCAGGAGGGGGGGCACTGAAGCTTTCTTT. Translating it yields CATRRGGTEAFF.

The V call is TRBV6-2 or TRBV6-3, the J call TRBJ2-3; 14 bases align to TRBD2. This CDR3 is 17 amino acids long. With V trimmed by 0 bases and J by 6 bases, 5 bases remained unmatched. Germline CDR1 and CDR2: MNHEY and SVGEGT. The CDR3 loop reads CASSYSGLAGVGDTQYF. As DNA, the CDR3 is TGTGCCAGCAGTTACTCGGGACTAGCGGGAGTCGGTGATACGCAGTATTTT.

V usage is TRBV7-8 and J usage is TRBJ2-4, with TRBD2 identical over 8 bases. The trim removed 5 bases at V and 2 bases at J, leaving 20 bases unmatched. The CDR3 consists of 20 residues. Germline V gene sequence: CDR1 SGHVS, CDR2 FQNEAQ. This CDR3 reads CASSPRRVGAGVESKNIQYF. DNA of the CDR3: TGTGCCAGCAGCCCCAGGCGGGTAGGAGCGGGAGTGGAATCCAAAAACATTCAGTACTTC.

This sequence joins TRBV4-3 and TRBJ1-1; possibly TRBD1 for D (5 bases). CDR3 length: 14 residues. Germline assignment: CDR1 LGHNA and CDR2 YSLEER. V gave up 2 bases and J gave up 0 bases, with 7 bases separating them. The CDR3 coding sequence is TGCGCCAGCAGCCAACAGGGATTGAACACTGAAGCTTTCTTT. Protein sequence: CASSQQGLNTEAFF.

The table lists this clone with a count of one. The genes are TRBV24-1 and TRBJ1-5; 7 bases are a match to TRBD1. Losses at the gene ends were 4 bases for V and 4 bases for J; bases not matched to a gene: 6. The CDR3 consists of 15 residues. From germline, CDR1 is KGHDR and CDR2 SFDVKD. Here the CDR3 reads CATSDPNRGNQPQHF. DNA for the CDR3: TGTGCCACCAGTGACCCTAACAGGGGTAATCAGCCCCAGCATTTT.

V and J are TRBV5-4 and TRBJ2-1; TRBD2 matches 11 bases. Per germline, CDR1 SGHNT and CDR2 YYREEE (reference sequence). V shed 3 bases and J 14 bases; nucleotides not matched to a gene: 10. The CDR3 totals 14 residues. The CDR3: CASSSQTTSGIEFF. The CDR3 DNA reads TGTGCCAGCAGCTCTCAGACGACTAGCGGGATAGAGTTCTTC.

This chain joins TRBV5-6 and TRBJ2-7; TRBD1 matches 7 bases. Germline V lookup: CDR1 SGHDT, CDR2 YYEEEE. Trimming removed 2 bases from V and 0 bases from J; junction bases left unmatched: 5. The CDR3 runs 15 residues. CDR3 in amino acids: CASSLQGSSSYEQYF. The DNA for the CDR3 is TGTGCCAGCAGCTTACAGGGGTCGAGCTCCTACGAGCAGTACTTC.

As concerns this clone: This CDR3 is also generated by other DNA sequences in the sample. The chain links TRBV6-1 to TRBJ1-1; no clear D. Germline CDR1 reads MNHNS; CDR2 reads SASEGT. Between the trimmed V and J ends, which lost 1 base and 0 bases, there was a span of 6 bases. The CDR3 runs 14 residues. In DNA, the CDR3 is TGTGCCAGCAGTGAAGTTCCCGTGAACACTGAAGCTTTCTTT. Its protein product is CASSEVPVNTEAFF.

The chain links TRBV7-9 to TRBJ1-1; D not resolved. The V end was cut by 5 bases, the J end by 0 bases, with 10 bases between. The CDR3 is 14 residues long. Germline V gene data show CDR1 as SEHNR and CDR2 as FQNEAQ (reference sequence). This CDR3 is CASSIRQVNTEAFF. In DNA, the CDR3 is TGTGCCAGCAGCATACGTCAGGTGAACACTGAAGCTTTCTTT.

This sequence joins TRBV19 and TRBJ2-7; 8 bases are shared with TRBD1. This CDR3 contains 14 residues. Germline V gives CDR1 LNHDA, CDR2 SQIVND (reference sequence). V lost 4 bases and J lost 3; bases outside the gene matches: 5. The CDR3 DNA reads as TGTGCCAGTAGTAAGGACAGGGTAGACTACGAGCAGTACTTC. This encodes CASSKDRVDYEQYF. The variable domain in full, with the rest retrieved from reference TRBV19 and TRBJ2-7, is DGGITQSPKYLFRKEGQNVTLSCEQNLNHDAMYWYRQDPGQGLRLIYYSQIVNDFQKGDIAEGYSVSREKKESFPLTVTSAQKNPTAFYLCASSKDRVDYEQYFGPGTRLTVT.

In its sample, this clone was seen a few times. The chain joins TRBV3-1 (or the pseudogene TRBV3-2) to TRBJ1-3; no firm D call. Trimming removed 5 bases from V and 0 bases from J, with 8 bases in between. The CDR3 spans 14 residues. Per the germline V gene, CDR1 is LGHDT and CDR2 is YNNKEL (reference sequence). CDR3 protein: CASSFVGSGNTIYF. CDR3 bases: TGTGCCAGCAGCTTCGTCGGCTCTGGAAACACCATATATTTT.

V and J are TRBV4-1 and TRBJ1-1, with 7 bases fitting TRBD1. The germline gives CDR1 MGHRA, CDR2 YSYEKL. V gave up 4 bases and J gave up 3 bases; unmatched junction bases: 2. The CDR3 spans 13 residues. CDR3 amino acids: CASSRQGDTEAFF. Here the CDR3 DNA reads TGCGCCAGCAGCCGGCAGGGGGACACTGAAGCTTTCTTT.

CDR3 sequence reads: CASSYSMPSGIGEQFF. CDR3 in DNA: TGTGCCAGCAGTTACTCGATGCCTAGCGGGATTGGTGAGCAGTTCTTC. The chain uses TRBV6-5 and TRBJ2-1; 9 positions agree with TRBD2. The V gene end was trimmed by 0 bases and the J gene end by 9 bases; junction bases not matched to a gene: 9. The V gene's germline CDR1 is MNHEY and CDR2 SVGAGI. The CDR3 length is 16 residues.

This clone was seen a handful of times. The CDR3 loop is CASSSARISGNTIYF. DNA for the CDR3: TGTGCCAGTAGTAGCGCGAGGATCTCTGGAAACACCATATATTTT. The V and J genes are TRBV19 and TRBJ1-3, with no clear D. This CDR3 has 15 residues. The germline V gene has CDR1 LNHDA and CDR2 SQIVND (reference sequence). V shed 4 bases and J shed 0 bases, with 10 bases lying between them. Filled out from reference TRBV19 and TRBJ1-3, the complete variable domain reads DGGITQSPKYLFRKEGQNVTLSCEQNLNHDAMYWYRQDPGQGLRLIYYSQIVNDFQKGDIAEGYSVSREKKESFPLTVTSAQKNPTAFYLCASSSARISGNTIYFGEGSWLTVV.

J is TRBJ1-5 and V is TRBV5-4; no reliable D call. The V end lost 7 bases, the J end lost 9 bases, and 20 bases lay between the germline ends. Germline V gene lookup returns CDR1 SGHNT and CDR2 YYREEE (reference sequence). The CDR3 is made up of 14 amino acids. CDR3 sequence (DNA): TGTGCCAGCCCCCTAAGAGTGCGGAAAAGGCCCCAGCATTTT. Protein product: CASPLRVRKRPQHF.

V gene TRBV28 combines with J gene TRBJ1-3, with D possibly being TRBD1 (6 bases). Germline V gene data show CDR1 as MDHEN and CDR2 as SYDVKM. This CDR3 is 15 amino acids long. V was cut by 5 bases and J by 0 bases, with 11 bases left in between. CDR3 region: CASSLRGASGNTIYF. CDR3 DNA sequence: TGTGCCAGCAGTCTACGGGGGGCCTCTGGAAACACCATATATTTT.

CDR3 bases: TGTGCCAGCAGGGGAATACGGGACTCTCGAAGAGGCTCTGGAAACACCATATATTTT. It codes for CASRGIRDSRRGSGNTIYF. The chain combines TRBV28 with TRBJ1-3; TRBD1 might be the D (5 bases). Trimming cost V 6 bases and J 0 bases, with 24 bases left between them. The CDR3 has 19 residues. CDR1 is MDHEN, CDR2 SYDVKM, per germline. Complete variable domain (other parts from reference TRBV28 and TRBJ1-3): DVKVTQSSRYLVKRTGEKVFLECVQDMDHENMFWYRQDPGLGLRLIYFSYDVKMKEKGDIPEGYSVSREKKERFSLILESASTNQTSMYLCASRGIRDSRRGSGNTIYFGEGSWLTVV.

V usage is TRBV6-5 and J usage is TRBJ2-1; 9 nucleotides line up with TRBD2. This CDR3 has 13 residues. V was pared by 6 bases and J by 7 bases, with 4 bases of the junction left unmatched. In germline, CDR1 is MNHEY, CDR2 SVGAGI. The chain's CDR3 is CASRNAGGNEQFF. CDR3 bases: TGTGCCAGCAGAAACGCGGGGGGGAATGAGCAGTTCTTC.

J is TRBJ2-7 and V is TRBV29-1, with TRBD2 matching 9 bases. The CDR3 runs to 13 residues. J gave up 3 bases and V 6 bases, and 6 bases lay outside the gene matches. Germline CDR1 reads SQVTM; CDR2 reads ANQGSEA. The CDR3 reads CSVLSGRSYEQYF. The CDR3 bases are TGCAGCGTCCTTAGCGGGAGAAGCTACGAGCAGTACTTC.

The rearrangement joins TRBV28 to TRBJ1-1, with 9 bases fitting TRBD1. Trimming took 6 bases from V and 4 from J; bases not matched to a gene: 9. Germline assignment: CDR1 MDHEN and CDR2 SYDVKM. CDR3 length: 15 amino acids. CDR3 in amino acids: CASRPTGTGTTEAFF. The CDR3 nucleotides read TGTGCCAGCAGACCTACCGGGACAGGGACCACTGAAGCTTTCTTT.

CDR3 region: CAWSPTGTNTYEQYF. CDR3 sequence (DNA): TGTGCCTGGAGTCCCACCGGGACTAATACTTACGAGCAGTACTTC. The rearrangement joins TRBV30 to TRBJ2-7; 7 positions agree with TRBD2. The CDR3 spans 15 residues. The V gene end was trimmed by 2 bases and the J gene end by 4 bases; junction bases not matched to a gene: 11. Per the germline V gene, CDR1 is GTSNPN and CDR2 is SVGIG (reference sequence).

The chain has TRBV18 and TRBJ2-6; D not resolved. The CDR3 runs to 16 residues. V lost 1 base and J 0 bases, leaving 7 bases between the germline ends. CDR1 and CDR2 from the germline V gene are KGHSH and LQKENI. DNA for the CDR3: TGTGCCAGCTCACCACTCGTAGTCTCTGGGGCCAACGTCCTGACTTTC. Protein: CASSPLVVSGANVLTF. The variable domain in full, completed from reference TRBV18 and TRBJ2-6, reads NAGVMQNPRHLVRRRGQEARLRCSPMKGHSHVYWYRQLPEEGLKFMVYLQKENIIDESGMPKERFSAEFPKEGPSILRIQQVVRGDSAAYFCASSPLVVSGANVLTFGAGSRLTVL.

The chain employs TRBV6-6 and TRBJ2-7; 8 bases fit TRBD1. The CDR3 is 15 amino acids. Germline CDR1 reads MNHNY; CDR2 reads SVGAGI (reference sequence). The V and J ends lost 0 bases and 7 bases, in that order; junction bases with no gene match: 8. The chain's CDR3 is CASSYSKTGVEEQYF. The CDR3 DNA reads TGTGCCAGCAGTTACTCGAAGACAGGGGTCGAGGAGCAGTACTTC.

Note on this clone: Other DNA sequences in the sample encode the same CDR3. The rearrangement links TRBV28 to TRBJ2-2; weak D call: TRBD1 (5 bases). V dropped 5 bases and J dropped 3 bases, with 10 bases sitting between them. Germline CDR1 and CDR2: MDHEN and SYDVKM. The CDR3 length is 14 residues. The CDR3 coding sequence is TGTGCCAGCAGTCCAAGACAGTACACCGGGGAGCTGTTTTTT. Encoded protein: CASSPRQYTGELFF. The full variable domain, rest sourced from reference TRBV28 and TRBJ2-2, is DVKVTQSSRYLVKRTGEKVFLECVQDMDHENMFWYRQDPGLGLRLIYFSYDVKMKEKGDIPEGYSVSREKKERFSLILESASTNQTSMYLCASSPRQYTGELFFGEGSRLTVL.

The chain carries TRBV9 and TRBJ2-7, with 7 bases matching TRBD1. This CDR3 has 16 residues. With V trimmed by 0 bases and J by 2 bases, 8 bases remained unmatched. Germline CDR1 is SGDLS and CDR2 is YYNGEE. In nucleotides, the CDR3 is TGTGCCAGCAGCGTAGCTCCGGGGACAGCCACCTACGAGCAGTACTTC. This encodes CASSVAPGTATYEQYF.

The chain recombines TRBV5-1 with TRBJ1-1; perhaps TRBD1 as D (6 bases). The CDR3 runs to 14 residues. The germline V gene has CDR1 SGHRS and CDR2 YFSETQ. V lost 2 bases and J 5 bases, leaving 13 bases between the germline ends. The chain's CDR3 is CASSLQGWETEAFF. For the CDR3, the DNA is TGCGCCAGCAGCTTACAGGGATGGGAAACTGAAGCTTTCTTT. Full variable domain (rest looked up from reference TRBV5-1 and TRBJ1-1): KAGVTQTPRYLIKTRGQQVTLSCSPISGHRSVSWYQQTPGQGLQFLFEYFSETQRNKGNFPGRFSGRQFSNSRSEMNVSTLELGDSALYLCASSLQGWETEAFFGQGTRLTVV.